The TCR beta chain under discussion was sequenced for a study of blood T cell repertoires in COVID-19. Looking at the study overall: PBMCs, B-cell-depleted T cells, or T cells were the source of the cDNA or gDNA that made up the material.

There are a few counts of this clone. This CDR3 contains 14 residues. Germline CDR1 and CDR2: KGHDR and SFDVKD. V lost 7 bases, J lost 6 bases, and 6 bases stayed unmatched. Libraries were prepared by immunoSEQ multiplex PCR; TCRdb keeps only in-frame clonotypes and omits some of them. The table records about 83,000 clones, around nine tenths of them present only once. Material: peripheral blood. This TCR was sampled from a man of 80 years or more with active or convalescent COVID-19. The V gene is TRBV24-1, the J gene TRBJ2-1; the match to TRBD2 covers 9 bases. CDR3 in DNA: TGTGCCACCAGGGGAAGCGGGAGGATCAATGAGCAGTTCTTC. Its translation: CATRGSGRINEQFF.